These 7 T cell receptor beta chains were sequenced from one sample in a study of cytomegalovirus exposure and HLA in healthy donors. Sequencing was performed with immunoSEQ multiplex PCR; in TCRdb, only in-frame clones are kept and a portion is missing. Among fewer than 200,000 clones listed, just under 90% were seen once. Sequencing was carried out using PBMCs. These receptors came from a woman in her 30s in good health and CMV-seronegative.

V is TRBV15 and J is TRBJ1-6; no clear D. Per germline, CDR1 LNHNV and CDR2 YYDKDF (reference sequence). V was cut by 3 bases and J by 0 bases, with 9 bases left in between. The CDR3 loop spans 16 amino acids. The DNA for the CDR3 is TGTGCCACCAGCAGCCCCAGAAGCTCCTATAATTCACCCCTCCACTTT. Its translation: CATSSPRSSYNSPLHF.

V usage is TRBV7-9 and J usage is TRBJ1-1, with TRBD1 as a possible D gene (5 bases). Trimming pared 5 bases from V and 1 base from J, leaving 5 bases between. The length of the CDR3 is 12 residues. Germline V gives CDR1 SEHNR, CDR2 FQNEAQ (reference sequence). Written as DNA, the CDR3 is TGTGCCAGCAGCCAGGGGAACACTGAAGCTTTCTTT. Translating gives CASSQGNTEAFF.

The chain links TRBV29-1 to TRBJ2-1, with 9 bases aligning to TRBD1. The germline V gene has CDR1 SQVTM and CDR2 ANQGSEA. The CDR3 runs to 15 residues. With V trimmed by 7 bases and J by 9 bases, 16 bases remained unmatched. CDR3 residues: CSGEIQGAKDSEQFF. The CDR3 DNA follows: TGCAGCGGAGAGATACAGGGGGCTAAGGATAGTGAGCAGTTCTTC.

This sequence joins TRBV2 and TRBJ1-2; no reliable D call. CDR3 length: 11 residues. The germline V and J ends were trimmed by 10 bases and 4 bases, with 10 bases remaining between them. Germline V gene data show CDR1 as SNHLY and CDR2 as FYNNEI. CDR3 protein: CATRMAYGYTF. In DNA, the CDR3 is TGTGCCACCAGAATGGCCTATGGCTACACCTTC.

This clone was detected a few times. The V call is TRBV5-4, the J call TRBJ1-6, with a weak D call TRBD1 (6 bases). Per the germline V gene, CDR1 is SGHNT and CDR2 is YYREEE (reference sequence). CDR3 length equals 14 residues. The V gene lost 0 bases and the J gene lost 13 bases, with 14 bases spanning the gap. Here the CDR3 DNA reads TGTGCCAGCAGCTTGGCAGGGGCCCATTTCCCCCTCCACTTT. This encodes CASSLAGAHFPLHF.

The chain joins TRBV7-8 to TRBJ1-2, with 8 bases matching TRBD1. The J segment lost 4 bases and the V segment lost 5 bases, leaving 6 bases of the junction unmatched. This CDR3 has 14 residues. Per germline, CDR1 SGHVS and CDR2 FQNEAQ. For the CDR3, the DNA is TGTGCCAGCAGCATCGGACAGGGTAGCTATGGCTACACCTTC. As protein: CASSIGQGSYGYTF.

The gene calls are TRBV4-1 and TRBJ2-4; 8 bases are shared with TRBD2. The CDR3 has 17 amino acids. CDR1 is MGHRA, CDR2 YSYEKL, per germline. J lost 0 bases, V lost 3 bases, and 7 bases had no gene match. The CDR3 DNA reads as TGCGCCAGCAGCCACGGGGGGGGGTCTCTAGCCAAAAACATTCAGTACTTC. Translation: CASSHGGGSLAKNIQYF.